A selection of T cell receptor beta chains follows, all from one sample in a study of T-cell memory formation after mild COVID-19. TCRdb used MiXCR to reprocess the 5' RACE reads, holding one entry per CDR3 protein. The table shows 500,000 to 550,000 distinct CDR3 sequences, with around 21% occurring only once. The sample consisted of PBMCs or a T cell subset sorted from them (not recorded which). All receptors derive from an adult woman who had mild COVID-19 (a few samples of this study predate the infection). Cell type and time point are not known. Both conserved end residues are part of each CDR3. D genes are given only for firm matches. Not every row has a clone size; where given, it reads once, few, many or a size class.

j_gene	abundance	v_gene	d_gene	CDR3nt	CDR3aa
TRBJ2-1	few	TRBV5-5	-	TGTGCCAGCCAGCTCTTCGAGACGGTAAGCTCCTACAATGAGCAGTTCTTC	CASQLFETVSSYNEQFF
TRBJ2-7	-	TRBV6-1	-	TGTGCCAGCATGGACGGCATCAATGGCGAGCAGTACTTC	CASMDGINGEQYF
TRBJ2-7	-	TRBV11-2	-	TGTGCCAGCAGCTTAGAATCCGGACGGGTCTACGAGCAGTACTTC	CASSLESGRVYEQYF
TRBJ1-6	-	TRBV6-6	-	TGTGCCAGCAGTTGGGGGTCACAGATCAATTCACCCCTCCACTTT	CASSWGSQINSPLHF
TRBJ2-1	few	TRBV10-2	-	TGCGCCAGCAAGCGACCTAGTCTTTACAATGAGCAGTTCTTC	CASKRPSLYNEQFF
TRBJ2-1	few	TRBV7-2	-	TGTGCCAGCAGCTCCCAGTTGAGCGGTCGAGGGGAGCAGTTCTTC	CASSSQLSGRGEQFF
TRBJ1-3	few	TRBV6-5	-	TGTGCCAGCAGCCTATCCCGCGACCAAGATCGTGGAAACACCATATATTTT	CASSLSRDQDRGNTIYF
TRBJ2-6	many	TRBV29-1	-	TGCAGCGTGCTGAGCTCTGGGGCCAACGTCCTGACTTTC	CSVLSSGANVLTF
TRBJ2-1	-	TRBV19	-	TGTGCCAGTAGTATAGAAGGGGGCAATGAGCAGTTCTTC	CASSIEGGNEQFF
TRBJ2-1	few	TRBV6-1	TRBD1	TGTGCCAGCAGTAACTACAGGGGGCTAGGGTACAATGAGCAGTTCTTC	CASSNYRGLGYNEQFF
TRBJ2-7	few	TRBV29-1	-	TGCAGCGTGAAGGTAGGGATCGAGCAGTACTTC	CSVKVGIEQYF
TRBJ1-1	-	TRBV3-1	-	TGTGCCAGCAGCGAGAGAGCGAACACTGAAGCTTTCTTT	CASSERANTEAFF
TRBJ1-1	-	TRBV3-1	TRBD1	TGTGCCAGCAGCCGCCTAGGACAGGGGGGGACTGAAGCTTTCTTT	CASSRLGQGGTEAFF
TRBJ2-1	many	TRBV5-6	TRBD2	TGTGCCAGCAGCTCGCTAGCGGGAGGTTGGAATGAGCAGTTCTTC	CASSSLAGGWNEQFF
TRBJ2-7	-	TRBV10-3	TRBD2	TGTGCCACCCAGCGGGAGTTAGACGAGCAGTACTTC	CATQRELDEQYF
TRBJ1-1	few	TRBV5-1	-	TGCGCCAGCAGCTCCGACATCTCGAACACTGAAGCTTTCTTT	CASSSDISNTEAFF
TRBJ2-5	-	TRBV9	TRBD2	TGTGCCAGCAGCGTTAGCGGGACGCAAGAAGAGACCCAGTACTTC	CASSVSGTQEETQYF
TRBJ2-1	-	TRBV7-3	-	TGTGCCAGCAGCCCCGGGTGGGGACGGGCCGGACAGTTCTTC	CASSPGWGRAGQFF
TRBJ2-5	few	TRBV7-9	TRBD2	TGTGCCAGCAGCTTAGCCGGGACTAGCAGTAAAGAGACCCAGTACTTC	CASSLAGTSSKETQYF
TRBJ2-2	few	TRBV4-2	-	TGTGCCAGCAGCCAACGGCGGGACGAAGGGACCGGGGAGCTGTTTTTT	CASSQRRDEGTGELFF
TRBJ2-1	-	TRBV20-1	-	TGCAGTGCTAGACCCCCGCGACAGTACGGCCTCTTC	CSARPPRQYGLF
TRBJ2-5	-	TRBV29-1	-	TGCAGCGTTGAAGATCGGCTAGGCCTCCAGTTCCAGACCCAGTACTTC	CSVEDRLGLQFQTQYF
TRBJ1-2	-	TRBV12-3/TRBV12-4	-	TGTGCCAGCAGTTTGCCCCCGGGGGGGAAGGCTAACTATGGCTACACCTTC	CASSLPPGGKANYGYTF
TRBJ2-1	few	TRBV4-2	TRBD2	TGTGCCAGCAGCCAAGAAGGGACTAGCGGGGGGAGCTCCTACAATGAGCAGTTCTTC	CASSQEGTSGGSSYNEQFF
TRBJ2-1	few	TRBV30	-	TGTGCGGAAGGGGGTAGCTCCTACAATGAGCAGTTCTTC	CAEGGSSYNEQFF
TRBJ2-3	-	TRBV20-1	-	TGCAGTGCTAGAGATCACCCCGGGGGCGGCACAGATACGCAGTATTTT	CSARDHPGGGTDTQYF
TRBJ1-5	-	TRBV20-1	-	TGCAGTGCTAGACGCGGACAGCAAAATCAGCCCCAGCATTTT	CSARRGQQNQPQHF
TRBJ1-6	few	TRBV15	TRBD1	TGTGCCACCAGCCCTCAGTACCCGGGACAGGGAGGTAATTCACCCCTCCACTTT	CATSPQYPGQGGNSPLHF
TRBJ1-1	few	TRBV2	TRBD1	TGTGCCAGCAGTATACAGGGGGCCCCCACTGAAGCTTTCTTT	CASSIQGAPTEAFF
TRBJ2-7	-	TRBV20-1	TRBD2	TGCAGTGCTAGAGATTTGAGCGGGAGGGATCCCTACGAGCAGTACTTC	CSARDLSGRDPYEQYF
TRBJ2-3	-	TRBV2	-	TGTGCCACTACCGACGCAGGGCCCACAGATACGCAGTATTTT	CATTDAGPTDTQYF
TRBJ1-5	few	TRBV2	-	TGTGCCAGCAATGGCAGAGGCAATCAGCCCCAGCATTTT	CASNGRGNQPQHF
TRBJ2-1	few	TRBV5-6	-	TGTGCCAGCAGCCCGTTGGCGGGACAAAAAGAGCAGTTCTTC	CASSPLAGQKEQFF
TRBJ2-1	-	TRBV27	-	TGTGCCAGCAGTTCCAGGGGGGTTGAGCAGTTCTTC	CASSSRGVEQFF
TRBJ2-7	-	TRBV11-3	-	TGTGCCAGCAGCTTTCGGCGGAACTCCTACGAGCAGTACTTC	CASSFRRNSYEQYF
TRBJ2-1	many	TRBV12-3/TRBV12-4	-	TGTGCCAGCAGTTTTCGCTCCTACAATGAGCAGTTCTTC	CASSFRSYNEQFF
TRBJ2-5	few	TRBV7-7	TRBD1	TGTGCTAGCAGCTTAGTGACAGGGCTGGAGACCCAGTACTTC	CASSLVTGLETQYF
TRBJ2-2	few	TRBV7-6	-	TGTGCCAGCAGCCGCATTGACTGGGGGAAGAACACCGGGGAGCTGTTTTTT	CASSRIDWGKNTGELFF
TRBJ2-1	-	TRBV5-5	TRBD2	TGTGCCAGCAGCTCCTCGGGACTAGCGGGAGGTGGGGATGAGCAGTTCTTC	CASSSSGLAGGGDEQFF
TRBJ2-7	few	TRBV20-1	-	TGCAGTGCTAGAGGGTCGAGGGGCACCTACGAGCAGTACTTC	CSARGSRGTYEQYF
TRBJ2-1	few	TRBV5-1	TRBD2	TGCGCCAGCGACTCTAGCGGGAAGGGGAATGAGCAGTTCTTC	CASDSSGKGNEQFF
TRBJ2-1	few	TRBV7-9	TRBD2	TGTGCCAGCAGCGTTACCCCGCGGACTAGCGGTAATGAGCAGTTCTTC	CASSVTPRTSGNEQFF
TRBJ2-1	-	TRBV13	TRBD1	TGTGCCAGCAGGGGGGACAGATTCAATGAGCAGTTCTTC	CASRGDRFNEQFF
TRBJ2-7	-	TRBV29-1	-	TGCAGCGTCCTGAGGGGGACCTACGAGCAGTACTTC	CSVLRGTYEQYF
TRBJ2-5	-	TRBV5-1	TRBD1	TGCGCCAGCAGCACCTCCACAGGGGTTAAAGAGACCCAGTACTTC	CASSTSTGVKETQYF
TRBJ2-7	many	TRBV5-1	TRBD2	TGCGCCAGCAGCTTGGGATGGGGGGGTTCGGCCTACGAGCAGTACTTC	CASSLGWGGSAYEQYF
TRBJ1-6	-	TRBV7-2	-	TGTGCCAGCAGCCATGACAGATCACCCCTCCACTTT	CASSHDRSPLHF
TRBJ2-5	many	TRBV7-9	-	TGTGCCAGCAGTATCCGGGAGACCCAGTACTTC	CASSIRETQYF
TRBJ2-7	few	TRBV6-5	-	TGTGCCAGTTCGGGGCCTCGTGGCGAGCAGTACTTC	CASSGPRGEQYF